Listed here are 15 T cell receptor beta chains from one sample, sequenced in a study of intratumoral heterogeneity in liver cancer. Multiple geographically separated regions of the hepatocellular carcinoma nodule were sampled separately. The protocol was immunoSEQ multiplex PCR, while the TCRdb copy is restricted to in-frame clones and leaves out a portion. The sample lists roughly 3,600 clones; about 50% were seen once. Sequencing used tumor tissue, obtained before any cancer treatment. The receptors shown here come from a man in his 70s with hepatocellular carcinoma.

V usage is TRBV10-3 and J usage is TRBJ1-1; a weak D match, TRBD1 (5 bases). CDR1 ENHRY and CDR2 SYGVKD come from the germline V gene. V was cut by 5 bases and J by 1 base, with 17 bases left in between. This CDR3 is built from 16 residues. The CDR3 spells CAISSPRGGRNTEAFF. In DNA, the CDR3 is TGTGCCATCAGTTCCCCAAGGGGAGGGCGGAACACTGAAGCTTTCTTT.

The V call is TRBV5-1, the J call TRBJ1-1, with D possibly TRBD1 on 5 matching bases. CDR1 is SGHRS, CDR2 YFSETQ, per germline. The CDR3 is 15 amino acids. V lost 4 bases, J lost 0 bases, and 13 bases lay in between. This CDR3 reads CASSLEWGLNTEAFF. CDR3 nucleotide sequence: TGCGCCAGCAGCCTCGAGTGGGGCTTGAACACTGAAGCTTTCTTT. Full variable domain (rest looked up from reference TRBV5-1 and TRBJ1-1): KAGVTQTPRYLIKTRGQQVTLSCSPISGHRSVSWYQQTPGQGLQFLFEYFSETQRNKGNFPGRFSGRQFSNSRSEMNVSTLELGDSALYLCASSLEWGLNTEAFFGQGTRLTVV.

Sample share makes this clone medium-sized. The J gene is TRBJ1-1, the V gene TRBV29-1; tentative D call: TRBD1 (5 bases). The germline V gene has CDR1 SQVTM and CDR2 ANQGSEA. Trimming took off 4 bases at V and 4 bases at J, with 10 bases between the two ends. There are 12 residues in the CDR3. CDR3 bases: TGCAGCGTTGTTTTGGGGGTCACTGAAGCTTTCTTT. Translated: CSVVLGVTEAFF.

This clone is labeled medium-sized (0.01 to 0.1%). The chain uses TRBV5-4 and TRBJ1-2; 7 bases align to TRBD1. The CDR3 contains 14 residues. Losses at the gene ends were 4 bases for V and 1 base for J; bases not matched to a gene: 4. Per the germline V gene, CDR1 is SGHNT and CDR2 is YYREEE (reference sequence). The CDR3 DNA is TGTGCCAGCAGCCAGGGACAGTTTAACTATGGCTACACCTTC. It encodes CASSQGQFNYGYTF.

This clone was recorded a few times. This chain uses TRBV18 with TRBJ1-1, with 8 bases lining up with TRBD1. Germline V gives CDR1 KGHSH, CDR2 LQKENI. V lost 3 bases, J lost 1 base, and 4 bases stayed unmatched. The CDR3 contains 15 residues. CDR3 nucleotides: TGTGCCAGCTCACCGAGGACAGGGAGGAACACTGAAGCTTTCTTT. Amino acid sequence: CASSPRTGRNTEAFF.

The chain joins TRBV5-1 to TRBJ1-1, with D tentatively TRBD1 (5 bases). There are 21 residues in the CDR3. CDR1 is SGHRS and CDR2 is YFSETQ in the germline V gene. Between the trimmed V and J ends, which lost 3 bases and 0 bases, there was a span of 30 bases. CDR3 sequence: CASSCRDPQNGRGFMNTEAFF. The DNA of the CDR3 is TGCGCCAGCAGCTGCCGGGACCCCCAAAACGGGCGTGGGTTCATGAACACTGAAGCTTTCTTT.

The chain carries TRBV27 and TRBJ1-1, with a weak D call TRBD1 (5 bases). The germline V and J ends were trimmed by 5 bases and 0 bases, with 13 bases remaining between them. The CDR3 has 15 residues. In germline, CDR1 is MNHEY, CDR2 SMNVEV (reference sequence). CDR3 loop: CASSALLTVNTEAFF. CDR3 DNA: TGTGCCAGCAGTGCCTTACTGACAGTGAACACTGAAGCTTTCTTT.

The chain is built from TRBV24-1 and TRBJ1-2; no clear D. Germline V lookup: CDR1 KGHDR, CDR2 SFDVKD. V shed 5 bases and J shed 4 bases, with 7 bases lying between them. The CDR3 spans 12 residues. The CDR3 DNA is TGTGCCACCAGTGGGTGGTGCTATGGCTACACCTTC. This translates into CATSGWCYGYTF.

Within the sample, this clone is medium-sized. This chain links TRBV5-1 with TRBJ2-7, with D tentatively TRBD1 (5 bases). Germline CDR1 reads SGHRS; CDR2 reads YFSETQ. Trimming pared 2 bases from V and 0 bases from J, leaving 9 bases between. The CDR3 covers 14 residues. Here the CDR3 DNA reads TGCGCCAGCAGCTTTGACAGCTTCTCCTACGAGCAGTACTTC. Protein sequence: CASSFDSFSYEQYF.

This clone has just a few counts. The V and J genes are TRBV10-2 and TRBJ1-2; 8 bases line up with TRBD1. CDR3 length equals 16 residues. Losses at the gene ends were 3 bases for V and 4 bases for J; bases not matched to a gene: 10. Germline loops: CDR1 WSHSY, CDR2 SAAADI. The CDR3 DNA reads TGCGCCAGCAGTGATCACGCAGGGGGCCCCTCCTATGGCTACACCTTC. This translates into CASSDHAGGPSYGYTF.

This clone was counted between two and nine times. The CDR3: CASAWGNTGELFF. The DNA for the CDR3 is TGTGCCAGCGCTTGGGGGAACACCGGGGAGCTGTTTTTT. The chain combines TRBV19 with TRBJ2-2, with unresolved D. Germline V lookup: CDR1 LNHDA, CDR2 SQIVND (reference sequence). The CDR3 consists of 13 residues. The V end lost 9 bases, the J end lost 1 base, and 9 bases lay between the germline ends.

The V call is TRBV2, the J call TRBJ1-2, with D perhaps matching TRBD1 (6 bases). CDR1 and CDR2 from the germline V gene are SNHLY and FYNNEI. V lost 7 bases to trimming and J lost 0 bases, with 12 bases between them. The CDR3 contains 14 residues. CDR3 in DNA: TGTGCCAGCAATACCTGGACAGCTAACTATGGCTACACCTTC. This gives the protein CASNTWTANYGYTF.

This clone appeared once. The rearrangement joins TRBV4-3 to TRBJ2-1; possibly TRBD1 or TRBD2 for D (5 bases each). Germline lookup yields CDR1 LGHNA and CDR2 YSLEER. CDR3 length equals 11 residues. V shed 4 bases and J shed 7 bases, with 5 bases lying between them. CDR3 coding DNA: TGCGCCAGCAGCCGGGGGAATGAGCAGTTCTTC. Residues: CASSRGNEQFF.

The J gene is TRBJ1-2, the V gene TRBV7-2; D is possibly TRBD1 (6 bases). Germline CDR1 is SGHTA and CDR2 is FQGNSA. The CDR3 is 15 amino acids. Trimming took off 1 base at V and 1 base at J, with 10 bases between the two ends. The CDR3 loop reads CASSLGGTFNYGYTF. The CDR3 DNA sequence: TGTGCCAGCAGCTTAGGGGGGACATTTAACTATGGCTACACCTTC.

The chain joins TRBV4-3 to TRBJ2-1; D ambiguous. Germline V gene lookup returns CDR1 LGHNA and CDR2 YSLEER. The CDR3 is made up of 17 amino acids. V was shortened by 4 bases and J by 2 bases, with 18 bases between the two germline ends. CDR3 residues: CASSLDLEGWTYNEQFF. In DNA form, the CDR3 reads TGCGCCAGCAGCCTCGACTTGGAAGGATGGACCTACAATGAGCAGTTCTTC.